This TCR beta chain was identified during a study of blood T cell repertoires in COVID-19. Study summary: COVID-19 samples, acute and convalescent, were from the United States, Italy and Spain. PBMCs, B-cell-depleted T cells, or T cells were the source of the cDNA or gDNA that made up the material.

Looked up from germline, CDR1 is SGHNT and CDR2 is YYREEE (reference sequence). The CDR3 is 14 residues long. Trimming pared 5 bases from V and 0 bases from J, leaving 12 bases between. Here immunoSEQ multiplex PCR was the method, and the copy in TCRdb shows in-frame clones only, minus some. Here the sample spans about 160,000 clones, just under 95% being singletons. The sample consisted of peripheral blood. This sequence was found in a woman between 50 and 59 years old with acute or convalescent COVID-19. This chain connects TRBV5-4 to TRBJ2-7; TRBD1 is a possible D gene (5 bases). The CDR3 region is CASSRDSNSYEQYF. CDR3 nucleotides: TGTGCCAGCAGTCGCGACAGTAACTCCTACGAGCAGTACTTC.